A single sample is the source of the 27 T cell receptor beta chains below, sequenced in a study of blood T cell repertoires in COVID-19 (dated by TCRdb to about 2020). The library was prepared using the immunoSEQ multiplex PCR assay. This is the immuneACCESS table as TCRdb keeps it, with only in-frame sequences that have V and J called. A part of the clones is gone; compared with another copy, unresolved V genes explain less than half, and the rest is unexplained. This sample has around 140,000 clones in its table, and 75% to 90% of those were observed once. Together, the top ten hold less than 2% of the sample. Sequencing was carried out using peripheral blood. The receptors stem from a woman in her fifties or sixties with acute or convalescent COVID-19.

The chain joins TRBV18 to TRBJ2-5, with TRBD2 matching 8 bases. CDR1 and CDR2 from the germline V gene are KGHSH and LQKENI. The J segment lost 6 bases and the V segment lost 2 bases, leaving 8 bases of the junction unmatched. The CDR3 spans 15 residues. CDR3 sequence: CASSPRSGGAKTQYF. The CDR3 nucleotides are TGTGCCAGCTCACCAAGAAGCGGGGGTGCGAAGACCCAGTACTTC.

The rearrangement links TRBV29-1 to TRBJ1-1; D ambiguous. Germline V CDR1 and CDR2: SQVTM, ANQGSEA. The CDR3 length is 11 residues. V lost 7 bases and J lost 0, with 6 bases in between. This chain's CDR3 is CSARVNTEAFF. In DNA, the CDR3 is TGCAGCGCTCGGGTGAACACTGAAGCTTTCTTT. Drawing the rest from reference TRBV29-1 and TRBJ1-1, the complete variable domain is SAVISQKPSRDICQRGTSLTIQCQVDSQVTMMFWYRQQPGQSLTLIATANQGSEATYESGFVIDKFPISRPNLTFSTLTVSNMSPEDSSIYLCSARVNTEAFFGQGTRLTVV.

This clone has only one observation. This chain uses TRBV5-1 with TRBJ1-2; 7 bases match TRBD1. V was pared by 5 bases and J by 4 bases, with 11 bases of the junction left unmatched. CDR1 is SGHRS, CDR2 YFSETQ, per germline. The CDR3 has 15 amino acids. DNA for the CDR3: TGCGCCAGCAGTTCAGGGGGGCCCCTGGGCTATGGCTACACCTTC. The encoded protein is CASSSGGPLGYGYTF.

The chain is built from TRBV9 and TRBJ1-2; TRBD1 agrees at 7 bases. The CDR3 sequence is 15 residues long. CDR1 and CDR2 (germline): SGDLS, YYNGEE. V was pared by 2 bases and J by 7 bases, with 11 bases of the junction left unmatched. The CDR3 protein is CASSVRQGGIGGYTF. The CDR3 nucleotides read TGTGCCAGCAGCGTGCGACAGGGAGGCATCGGTGGCTACACCTTC.

The chain is built from TRBV6-6 and TRBJ2-3, with TRBD2 matching over 8 bases. Germline CDR1 and CDR2: MNHNY and SVGAGI (reference sequence). After removal of 2 bases from V and 2 bases from J, the junction contained 6 bases not matched to a gene. The CDR3 has 16 amino acids. Here the CDR3 DNA reads TGTGCCAGCAGTTACCTACTAGCGGCCTCCACAGATACGCAGTATTTT. Amino acids: CASSYLLAASTDTQYF.

The V gene is TRBV7-9, the J gene TRBJ2-7; unclear D gene. The germline V gene has CDR1 SEHNR and CDR2 FQNEAQ (reference sequence). Trimming shortened V by 5 bases and J by 3 bases, and 8 bases separated the two germline ends. The CDR3 is 12 residues long. CDR3 in amino acids: CASSTGFYEQYF. Written as DNA, the CDR3 is TGTGCCAGCAGCACCGGGTTCTACGAGCAGTACTTC. Variable domain in full (rest from reference TRBV7-9 and TRBJ2-7): DTGVSQNPRHKITKRGQNVTFRCDPISEHNRLYWYRQTLGQGPEFLTYFQNEAQLEKSRLLSDRFSAERPKGSFSTLEIQRTEQGDSAMYLCASSTGFYEQYFGPGTRLTVT.

The rearrangement links TRBV29-1 to TRBJ2-2; D perhaps matches TRBD2 (5 bases). Deletions cut 6 bases from V and 1 base from J, with 15 bases between. The germline CDR1 and CDR2 sequences are SQVTM and ANQGSEA. CDR3 size: 15 residues. CDR3 protein: CSVMLRVVNTGELFF. Here the CDR3 DNA reads TGCAGCGTGATGCTGCGGGTTGTGAACACCGGGGAGCTGTTTTTT.

The V and J genes are TRBV6-5 and TRBJ2-7, with D perhaps matching TRBD2 (6 bases). The CDR3 covers 14 residues. The ends were cut back, 5 bases at V and 1 base at J, with 12 bases in the middle. The germline CDR1 and CDR2 sequences are MNHEY and SVGAGI. DNA for the CDR3: TGTGCCAGCAGTCGGAGGGACGGGTCCTACGAGCAGTACTTC. It codes for CASSRRDGSYEQYF.

To note about this clone: Other nucleotide sequences from this sample produce the same CDR3. This chain links TRBV9 with TRBJ1-1; D gene ambiguous. The length of the CDR3 is 14 residues. CDR1 and CDR2 (germline): SGDLS, YYNGEE. V lost 0 bases and J 1 base, leaving 7 bases between the germline ends. The CDR3 reads CASSVVTRNTEAFF. In nucleotides, the CDR3 is TGTGCCAGCAGCGTAGTCACTCGGAACACTGAAGCTTTCTTT.

The V gene is TRBV6-1, the J gene TRBJ1-4, with 9 bases aligning to TRBD1. The CDR3 sequence is 14 residues long. Germline CDR1 is MNHNS and CDR2 is SASEGT. Unmatched junction bases numbered 7, after V lost 6 bases and J lost 8 bases. The CDR3 nucleotides read TGTGCCAGCAGCTGGACAGGGGATCGGGAAAAACTGTTTTTT. Residues: CASSWTGDREKLFF.

The chain couples TRBV29-1 to TRBJ1-5, with D unresolved. Trimming left V 8 bases short and J 4 bases short, with 12 bases between. Germline-derived CDR1 and CDR2 are SQVTM and ANQGSEA. The CDR3 has 12 residues. CDR3 sequence: CSTISGNQPQHF. DNA for the CDR3: TGCAGCACCATATCGGGGAATCAGCCCCAGCATTTT.

The chain joins TRBV19 to TRBJ1-6, with D hard to call. CDR3 length: 14 amino acids. Per the germline V gene, CDR1 is LNHDA and CDR2 is SQIVND (reference sequence). The V end lost 7 bases, the J end lost 4 bases, and 11 bases lay between the germline ends. DNA of the CDR3: TGTGCCAGTAAACGGGAAGGGTATAATTCACCCCTCCACTTT. This translates into CASKREGYNSPLHF. Full variable domain (missing parts from reference TRBV19 and TRBJ1-6): DGGITQSPKYLFRKEGQNVTLSCEQNLNHDAMYWYRQDPGQGLRLIYYSQIVNDFQKGDIAEGYSVSREKKESFPLTVTSAQKNPTAFYLCASKREGYNSPLHFGNGTRLTVT.

The gene calls are TRBV3-1 (or the pseudogene TRBV3-2) and TRBJ2-2; 13 bases line up with TRBD2. The V segment lost 5 bases and the J segment 2 bases; nucleotides outside the gene matches: 2. The CDR3 contains 16 residues. Germline V lookup: CDR1 LGHDT, CDR2 YNNKEL (reference sequence). CDR3 sequence (DNA): TGTGCCAGCAGCTGGGGACTAGCGGGAAACACCGGGGAGCTGTTTTTT. Translating it yields CASSWGLAGNTGELFF.

This sequence joins TRBV18 and TRBJ2-1; D remains ambiguous. Germline lookup yields CDR1 KGHSH and CDR2 LQKENI. The CDR3 totals 15 residues. V was trimmed by 5 bases and J by 4 bases, leaving 15 bases between them. The CDR3 DNA follows: TGTGCCAGCTCATCCCCGGCCCAGGAATACAATGAGCAGTTCTTC. Residues: CASSSPAQEYNEQFF.

The rearrangement joins TRBV11-2 to TRBJ2-7; D is unresolved. CDR3 length: 12 amino acids. CDR1 and CDR2 (germline): SGHAT, FQNNGV. V shed 6 bases and J shed 3 bases, with 9 bases lying between them. This CDR3 reads CASRSWSYEQYF. DNA for the CDR3: TGTGCCAGCAGGAGTTGGAGCTACGAGCAGTACTTC.

This chain links TRBV5-1 with TRBJ1-1; 7 bases are a match to TRBD1. Germline V gene lookup returns CDR1 SGHRS and CDR2 YFSETQ. V lost 5 bases and J lost 5; bases outside the gene matches: 9. CDR3 size: 14 residues. This chain's CDR3 is CASSPTGDGTEAFF. The DNA for the CDR3 is TGCGCCAGCAGTCCCACAGGGGATGGGACTGAAGCTTTCTTT.

CDR3: CASGDSLNQPQHF. DNA for the CDR3: TGTGCCAGCGGGGACAGCCTCAATCAGCCCCAGCATTTT. The chain recombines TRBV18 with TRBJ1-5; TRBD1 matches at 7 bases. Losses at the gene ends were 8 bases for V and 3 bases for J; bases not matched to a gene: 4. The CDR3 is 13 amino acids. Germline-derived CDR1 and CDR2 are KGHSH and LQKENI.

CDR3 sequence (DNA): TGTGCCAGCAGCTTAGAACCAGGGTTAGCTAACTATGGCTACACCTTC. Its protein is CASSLEPGLANYGYTF. The chain recombines TRBV11-2 with TRBJ1-2; possibly TRBD1 for D (5 bases). From germline, CDR1 is SGHAT and CDR2 FQNNGV. Trimming shortened V by 0 bases and J by 0 bases, and 11 bases separated the two germline ends. The CDR3 covers 16 residues.

J is TRBJ2-7 and V is TRBV7-2, with 8 bases identical to TRBD2. The CDR3 is 16 residues long. The trim removed 1 base at V and 6 bases at J, leaving 11 bases unmatched. Germline V gene data show CDR1 as SGHTA and CDR2 as FQGNSA. The CDR3 sequence: CASSLGVWREAREQYF. The CDR3 bases are TGTGCCAGCAGCTTAGGTGTCTGGCGGGAGGCGCGCGAGCAGTACTTC.

The chain is built from TRBV29-1 and TRBJ2-1; TRBD2 matches 9 bases. The CDR3 consists of 13 residues. The junction had 10 bases not matched to a gene; V was cut back by 6 bases and J by 10 bases. The germline gives CDR1 SQVTM, CDR2 ANQGSEA. CDR3 amino acids: CSVGLISGGEQFF. CDR3 DNA: TGCAGCGTAGGACTAATTAGCGGGGGAGAGCAGTTCTTC.

The chain combines TRBV5-4 with TRBJ1-1; D is unresolved. V lost 0 bases, J lost 0 bases, and 15 bases lay in between. Germline V gene lookup returns CDR1 SGHNT and CDR2 YYREEE (reference sequence). The CDR3 totals 17 residues. The CDR3 region has the DNA TGTGCCAGCAGCTTGGAGAGAGGGAGGCAGGTGAACACTGAAGCTTTCTTT. Translating it yields CASSLERGRQVNTEAFF.

The J gene is TRBJ2-2, the V gene TRBV23-1, with 9 bases lining up with TRBD2. TRBV23-1 is an ORF, and what it does is uncertain. Trimming at V came to 8 bases and at J to 6 bases, leaving 7 bases not matched to a gene. The CDR3 extends over 14 amino acids. CDR3 sequence (DNA): TGCGCCAGCGCGGGGGGGGAGGTTGCCGGGGAGCTGTTTTTT. The encoded protein is CASAGGEVAGELFF.

With regard to this clone: The same CDR3 also results from other DNA sequences found in this sample. The chain couples TRBV6-6 to TRBJ2-7; 10 bases match TRBD1. The CDR3 is 13 amino acids. Germline assignment: CDR1 MNHNY and CDR2 SVGAGI (reference sequence). J gave up 3 bases and V 5 bases, and 1 base lay outside the gene matches. The CDR3 is CASSRDRGYEQYF. DNA of the CDR3: TGTGCCAGCAGTAGGGACAGGGGCTACGAGCAGTACTTC.

V usage is TRBV6-2 or TRBV6-3 and J usage is TRBJ2-1; 14 bases map to TRBD2. The length of the CDR3 is 16 residues. The ends lost 3 bases at V and 9 bases at J; junction bases unmatched: 7. CDR1 MNHEY and CDR2 SVGEGT come from the germline V gene. The CDR3 reads CASSYSGTSGGSEQFF. Here the CDR3 DNA reads TGTGCCAGCAGTTATAGTGGGACTAGCGGGGGCAGTGAGCAGTTCTTC.

CDR3 nucleotide sequence: TGTGCCAGCAGTTCCGGACAGTACACCGGGGAGCTGTTTTTT. It is translated as CASSSGQYTGELFF. The chain uses TRBV6-6 and TRBJ2-2, with D possibly TRBD1 on 6 matching bases. V dropped 4 bases and J dropped 3 bases, with 9 bases sitting between them. The CDR3 covers 14 residues. Germline lookup yields CDR1 MNHNY and CDR2 SVGAGI (reference sequence).

The V call is TRBV21-1, the J call TRBJ1-5; the table assigns TRBD1, which was not confirmed against the DNA. TRBV21-1 is a pseudogene. The CDR3 has 15 residues. CDR3: CASSKGQQGNQPQHF. The CDR3 nucleotides read TGTGCCAGCAGCAAAGGTCAGCAGGGCAATCAGCCCCAGCATTTT.

J is TRBJ1-1 and V is TRBV6-5; 8 bases are shared with TRBD1. The V gene end was trimmed by 7 bases and the J gene end by 7 bases; junction bases not matched to a gene: 11. Germline-derived CDR1 and CDR2 are MNHEY and SVGAGI. The CDR3 has 14 residues. The CDR3 DNA is TGTGCCAGCAAGGCCCGGACAGGGATAGTTGAAGCTTTCTTT. Its translation is CASKARTGIVEAFF.